This paragraph covers one T cell receptor (beta chain) sequence. V was pared by 0 bases and J by 2 bases, with 4 bases of the junction left unmatched. From germline, CDR1 is LGHDT and CDR2 YNNKEL (reference sequence). The CDR3 length is 15 residues. This entry is derived from a study of blood T cell repertoires in COVID-19. The wider study: Italy, Spain and the United States were the sources of the convalescent and acute COVID-19 samples. T cells, B-cell-depleted T cells, or PBMCs provided the cDNA or gDNA that served as material.

Followed longitudinally, the Seattle patients had been enrolled during active infection. In the original processing: Estimates of nucleated cell counts were drawn from the amplification of reference gene primers. Profiled with immunoSEQ multiplex PCR; TCRdb holds only in-frame clones, not every one. V, J and clone size derive from that table, while D and trimming were established from the DNA sequence. The table includes about 370,000 clones, around 87% detected once. Specimen: peripheral blood. The V call is TRBV3-1 (or the pseudogene TRBV3-2), the J call TRBJ2-7; 7 bases fit TRBD2. The origin of this receptor is a woman in her thirties with COVID-19, enrolled during active disease. The CDR3 spells CASSQEGGSPYEQYF. As DNA, the CDR3 is TGTGCCAGCAGCCAAGAGGGGGGGAGTCCCTACGAGCAGTACTTC.